These T cell receptor beta chains were read from a single sample in a study of Ad26.COV2.S vaccination and SARS-CoV-2 variants. The protocol was immunoSEQ multiplex PCR, while the TCRdb copy is restricted to in-frame clones and leaves out a portion. The sample lists some 350,000 clones, around 83% occurring once. Sample: peripheral blood, taken in a trial of Ad26.COV2.S vaccine versus placebo. The receptors shown here come from a person aged 18-65 years who received the Ad26.COV2.S COVID-19 vaccine or a placebo. CDR3s include the opening cysteine and the closing phenylalanine or tryptophan. The listing skips clone size in some rows; elsewhere it reads once, few, many or a size class.

TRBJ1-5	once	TRBV6-2/TRBV6-3	CASSVGNQPQHF
TRBJ2-7	.	TRBV5-6	CASSLQGEAYEQYF
TRBJ2-5	.	TRBV13	CASSIRRGGASSETQYF
TRBJ2-1	.	TRBV9	CASSVGASGRALGEQFF
TRBJ1-2	many	TRBV4-1	CASSQEVADLNYGYTF
TRBJ2-5	once	TRBV19	CASSSPGQGVQETQYF
TRBJ2-5	.	TRBV6-5	CASTGARSSETQYF
TRBJ2-3	.	TRBV19	CASSTRAGVIDTQYF
TRBJ1-5	.	TRBV6-2/TRBV6-3	CASSYSLGQPSIAQHF
TRBJ1-2	.	TRBV7-8	CASSLGQGAGYTF
TRBJ2-1	.	TRBV21-1	CASTRFIARGQTNEQFF
TRBJ2-5	.	TRBV3-1/TRBV3-2	CASSQNLGGQETQYF
TRBJ2-3	.	TRBV5-4	CASRETSGRPEDTQYF
TRBJ2-3	.	TRBV30	CAWTHGGTQYF
TRBJ2-2	.	TRBV3-1/TRBV3-2	CASSQDRGVNTGELFF
TRBJ2-2	.	TRBV4-3	CASSQVSTATGELFF
TRBJ2-5	.	TRBV7-9	CASSPPGQRQETQYF
TRBJ2-2	.	TRBV12-3/TRBV12-4	CASSWGTGELFF
TRBJ2-3	.	TRBV5-4	CASSFGGGTDTQYF
TRBJ1-6	.	TRBV27	CASSWTGYNSPLHF
TRBJ2-7	.	TRBV3-1/TRBV3-2	CASSQYEQYF
TRBJ2-2	.	TRBV18	CASSTGTGYTGELFF
TRBJ2-2	.	TRBV28	CASSLWGFRDPTGELFF